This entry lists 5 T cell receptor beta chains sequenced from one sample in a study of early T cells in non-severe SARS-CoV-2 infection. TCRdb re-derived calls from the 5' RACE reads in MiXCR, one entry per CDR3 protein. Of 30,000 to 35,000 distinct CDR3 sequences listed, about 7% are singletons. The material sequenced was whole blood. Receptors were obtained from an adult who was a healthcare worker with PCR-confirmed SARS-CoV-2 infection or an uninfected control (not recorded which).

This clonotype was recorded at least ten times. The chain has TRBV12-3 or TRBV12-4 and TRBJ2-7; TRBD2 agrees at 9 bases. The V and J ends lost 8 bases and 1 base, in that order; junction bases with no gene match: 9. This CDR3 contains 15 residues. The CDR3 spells CASGLAGGLSYEQYF. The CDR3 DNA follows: TGTGCCAGCGGCCTGGCGGGAGGGTTGTCCTACGAGCAGTACTTC.

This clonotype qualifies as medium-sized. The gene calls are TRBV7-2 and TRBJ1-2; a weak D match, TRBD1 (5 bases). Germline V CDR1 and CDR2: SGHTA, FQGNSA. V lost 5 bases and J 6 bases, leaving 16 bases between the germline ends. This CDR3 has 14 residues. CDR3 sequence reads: CASSAWGSGDGYTF. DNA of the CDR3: TGTGCCAGCAGCGCGTGGGGGTCAGGAGATGGCTACACCTTC.

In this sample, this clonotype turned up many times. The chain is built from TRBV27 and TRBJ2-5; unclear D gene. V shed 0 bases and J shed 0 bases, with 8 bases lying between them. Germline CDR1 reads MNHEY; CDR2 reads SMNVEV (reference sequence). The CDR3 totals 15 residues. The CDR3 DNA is TGTGCCAGCAGTTTATCGCGGCAGTACCAAGAGACCCAGTACTTC. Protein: CASSLSRQYQETQYF.

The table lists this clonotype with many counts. CDR3 amino acids: CASSLGGQGAWFF. Here the CDR3 DNA reads TGTGCCAGCAGCTTAGGCGGCCAGGGGGCTTGGTTCTTC. The chain recombines TRBV7-9 with TRBJ2-1; 8 bases are shared with TRBD1. The CDR3 covers 13 residues. V trimming: 1 base; J trimming: 15 bases; junction bases outside the gene matches: 8. Germline CDR1 SEHNR, CDR2 FQNEAQ (reference sequence).

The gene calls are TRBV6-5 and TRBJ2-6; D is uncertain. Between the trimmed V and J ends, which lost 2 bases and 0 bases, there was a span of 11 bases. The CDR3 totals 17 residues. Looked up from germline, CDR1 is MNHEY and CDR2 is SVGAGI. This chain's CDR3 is CASSYDADSSGANVLTF. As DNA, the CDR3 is TGTGCCAGCAGTTACGATGCGGATTCCTCTGGGGCCAACGTCCTGACTTTC.